One T cell receptor (beta chain) is described in this entry. Its antigen is undetermined. The read is 3 residues too short to cover the CDR3 end, so that end is filled in from the germline J gene. This CDR3 has 14 residues. V lost 6 bases and J 0 bases, leaving 11 bases between the germline ends. CDR1 and CDR2 from the germline V gene are DFQATT and SNEGSKA (reference sequence). The record originates from a study of T cells in women clearing cervical HPV infection. General study results and limits: TRBV6-7 abundance was lower in cases than controls (roughly 0.11% versus 0.16%).

TCRdb's table, derived via immunoSEQ multiplex PCR, lists solely in-frame clones and lacks some. The repertoire shows fewer than 30,000 clones; the top ten hold over 5%. Sequenced material: blood buffy coat. This TCR was sampled from a woman aged 18 to 75 with a cervical HPV16 infection that either progressed to CIN3+ or cleared (not recorded which). J is TRBJ1-4 and V is TRBV20-1, with a weak D call TRBD1 (6 bases). The CDR3 loop reads CSAQEGATNEKLFF. The sequenced part of the CDR3 DNA is TGCAGTGCGCAGGAGGGGGCAACTAATGAAAAA.